This TCR beta chain came from a study of cytomegalovirus exposure and HLA in healthy donors. Turning to the study itself: The same platform as the 650 to 700 first-cohort repertoires was used for the 120 validation repertoires, a later analysis reported. The study's findings and limits: Rare sequences made up most TCRs, while some public TCRs were found in many donors.

The assay was immunoSEQ multiplex PCR, and TCRdb's table has in-frame clones only and misses some. The sample contains some 290,000 clones, 70% to 90% of which appear only once. Germline values: CDR1 SQVTM, CDR2 ANQGSEA. CDR3 size: 15 residues. Trimming cost V 0 bases and J 2 bases, with 11 bases left between them. About this clone: Its antigen remains unidentified.

This TCR was sampled from a man aged 25-45 years in good health and CMV-seronegative. V gene TRBV29-1 combines with J gene TRBJ1-3; no clear D. The sequenced material came from PBMCs. The CDR3 DNA reads as TGCAGCGTTGAAGATCTTTCTAGGCCTGGAAACACCATATATTTT. Protein: CSVEDLSRPGNTIYF.